Listed here are 26 T cell receptor beta chains from one sample, sequenced in a study of T cells in tumors after PD-1 blockade. The assay was immunoSEQ multiplex PCR, and TCRdb's table has in-frame clones only and misses some. This table has around 45,000 clones, 60% to 80% appearing once. The material was PBMCs, obtained before anti-PD-1 treatment. These receptors were collected from a human donor with basal cell carcinoma.

The chain has TRBV19 and TRBJ1-4, with 10 bases lining up with TRBD1. V was pared by 5 bases and J by 10 bases, with 16 bases of the junction left unmatched. The CDR3 consists of 17 residues. Germline CDR1 reads LNHDA; CDR2 reads SQIVND (reference sequence). The CDR3 protein is CASSPGQGGTLIGKLFF. The CDR3 DNA reads as TGTGCCAGTAGTCCCGGACAGGGGGGCACCTTAATTGGAAAACTGTTTTTT. The complete variable domain, with remaining parts taken from reference TRBV19 and TRBJ1-4, reads DGGITQSPKYLFRKEGQNVTLSCEQNLNHDAMYWYRQDPGQGLRLIYYSQIVNDFQKGDIAEGYSVSREKKESFPLTVTSAQKNPTAFYLCASSPGQGGTLIGKLFFGSGTQLSVL.

CDR3 sequence reads: CASSSRDSGSTDTQYF. Written as DNA, the CDR3 is TGTGCCAGCAGTTCCCGGGACAGCGGAAGCACAGATACGCAGTATTTT. The chain uses TRBV27 and TRBJ2-3, with 7 bases identical to TRBD1. J was trimmed by 0 bases and V by 4 bases; bases with no gene match: 7. The germline CDR1 and CDR2 sequences are MNHEY and SMNVEV (reference sequence). The length of the CDR3 is 16 residues.

V gene TRBV19 combines with J gene TRBJ1-1; D gene uncertain. V was clipped by 3 bases and J by 1 base, with 6 bases between them. Germline values: CDR1 LNHDA, CDR2 SQIVND (reference sequence). The CDR3 runs 13 residues. In nucleotides, the CDR3 is TGTGCCAGTAGTATCTTCAGGAACACTGAAGCTTTCTTT. Translated: CASSIFRNTEAFF.

CDR3 sequence (DNA): TGTGCCAGCAGCTTAGCGGCAGACACTGAAGCTTTCTTT. Amino acids: CASSLAADTEAFF. The J gene is TRBJ1-1, the V gene TRBV7-9; D is unclear. This CDR3 contains 13 residues. Trimming stripped 0 bases from V and 3 bases from J, with 5 bases between. Germline V gene lookup returns CDR1 SEHNR and CDR2 FQNEAQ (reference sequence).

This clone was seen just once. V is TRBV2 and J is TRBJ1-1, with D unresolved. This CDR3 contains 16 residues. V was trimmed by 0 bases and J by 1 base, leaving 12 bases between them. The germline CDR1 and CDR2 sequences are SNHLY and FYNNEI. For the CDR3, the DNA is TGTGCCAGCAGTGAAGCGAGCGAAGGGAAGAACACTGAAGCTTTCTTT. Its translation is CASSEASEGKNTEAFF. The full variable domain, rest sourced from reference TRBV2 and TRBJ1-1, is EPEVTQTPSHQVTQMGQEVILRCVPISNHLYFYWYRQILGQKVEFLVSFYNNEISEKSEIFDDQFSVERPDGSNFTLKIRSTKLEDSAMYFCASSEASEGKNTEAFFGQGTRLTVV.

This chain uses TRBV27 with TRBJ1-1; D is unclear. Looked up from germline, CDR1 is MNHEY and CDR2 is SMNVEV (reference sequence). Between the trimmed V and J ends, which lost 0 bases and 0 bases, there was a span of 11 bases. The CDR3 is made up of 16 amino acids. This chain's CDR3 is CASSLSKVRMNTEAFF. The CDR3 bases are TGTGCCAGCAGTTTATCCAAAGTCAGGATGAACACTGAAGCTTTCTTT.

The rearrangement links TRBV6-1 to TRBJ1-6; 9 bases map to TRBD1. V lost 6 bases and J lost 6; bases outside the gene matches: 9. CDR1 and CDR2 (germline): MNHNS, SASEGT. The CDR3 runs 16 residues. CDR3 protein: CASSEQGTGINSPLHF. The CDR3 nucleotides read TGTGCCAGCAGCGAACAGGGGACAGGGATTAATTCACCCCTCCACTTT.

The rearrangement uses TRBV6-6 and TRBJ1-2; D is perhaps TRBD1 (6 bases). Trimming removed 4 bases at V and 1 base at J, with 10 bases between. Looked up from germline, CDR1 is MNHNY and CDR2 is SVGAGI (reference sequence). The CDR3 spans 14 residues. The CDR3 loop is CASSSNRDNYGYTF. The CDR3 DNA is TGTGCCAGCAGTTCTAACAGGGATAACTATGGCTACACCTTC.

The V call is TRBV19, the J call TRBJ1-2; 8 positions agree with TRBD1. The CDR3 runs 14 residues. Germline trimming cut 7 bases from V and 1 base from J; bases unmatched to any gene: 5. Germline assignment: CDR1 LNHDA and CDR2 SQIVND (reference sequence). The CDR3 protein is CASMQGAVNYGYTF. DNA of the CDR3: TGTGCCAGTATGCAGGGGGCGGTTAACTATGGCTACACCTTC.

This clone is a singleton in its sample. This chain connects TRBV2 to TRBJ1-1; no clear D. The V gene's germline CDR1 is SNHLY and CDR2 FYNNEI. The CDR3 totals 12 residues. V was pared by 1 base and J by 7 bases, with 7 bases between. The CDR3: CASSEVKGEAFF. DNA for the CDR3: TGTGCCAGCAGTGAAGTTAAAGGTGAAGCTTTCTTT.

The sample holds one count of this clone. The chain recombines TRBV6-1 with TRBJ2-3; D may match TRBD1 or TRBD2 (5 bases each). The CDR3 extends over 15 amino acids. Germline V gene lookup returns CDR1 MNHNS and CDR2 SASEGT. Trimming removed 3 bases at V and 1 base at J, with 11 bases between. The CDR3 DNA reads TGTGCCAGCAGTGATCCAAGGGGAGGCACAGATACGCAGTATTTT. This gives the protein CASSDPRGGTDTQYF.

The J gene is TRBJ1-1, the V gene TRBV7-9; D gene unclear. The germline CDR1 and CDR2 sequences are SEHNR and FQNEAQ (reference sequence). Deletions cut 3 bases from V and 0 bases from J, with 8 bases between. The CDR3 runs to 14 residues. In nucleotides, the CDR3 is TGTGCCAGCAGCTTGGCGGAGGTGAACACTGAAGCTTTCTTT. Residues: CASSLAEVNTEAFF.

Only a few counts were recorded for this clone. V is TRBV2 and J is TRBJ2-5; 10 bases are shared with TRBD1. V dropped 7 bases and J dropped 2; count of bases not matched to a gene: 4. Germline-derived CDR1 and CDR2 are SNHLY and FYNNEI. The CDR3 sequence is 14 residues long. This chain's CDR3 is CASTRDRGQETQYF. The CDR3, as DNA: TGTGCCAGCACCCGGGACAGGGGACAAGAGACCCAGTACTTC. Using reference TRBV2 and TRBJ2-5 for the parts outside the CDR3, the full variable domain is EPEVTQTPSHQVTQMGQEVILRCVPISNHLYFYWYRQILGQKVEFLVSFYNNEISEKSEIFDDQFSVERPDGSNFTLKIRSTKLEDSAMYFCASTRDRGQETQYFGPGTRLLVL.

This sequence joins TRBV10-3 and TRBJ1-1; TRBD1 matches 12 bases. V shed 4 bases, J shed 11 bases, and the junction held 8 bases outside the gene matches. The CDR3 contains 14 residues. Germline V lookup: CDR1 ENHRY, CDR2 SYGVKD. The CDR3 DNA sequence: TGTGCCATCAGTGGCACCGGGACAGGGGGCGTCGCTTTCTTT. Protein sequence: CAISGTGTGGVAFF.

The chain has TRBV5-6 and TRBJ1-1; D might be TRBD1 (5 bases). V was shortened by 5 bases and J by 6 bases, with 14 bases between the two germline ends. There are 13 residues in the CDR3. Germline assignment: CDR1 SGHDT and CDR2 YYEEEE. The CDR3 sequence is CASRGQMSPEAFF. The CDR3 DNA follows: TGTGCCAGCAGGGGGCAAATGAGTCCTGAAGCTTTCTTT.

The chain is built from TRBV30 and TRBJ1-4; 8 nucleotides match TRBD1. Per the germline V gene, CDR1 is GTSNPN and CDR2 is SVGIG (reference sequence). J was trimmed by 5 bases and V by 0 bases; bases with no gene match: 5. The CDR3 sequence is 15 residues long. CDR3 in DNA: TGTGCCTGGAGTGTAGTCAGGGGGCCAAATGAAAAACTGTTTTTT. It translates to CAWSVVRGPNEKLFF. Complete variable domain (other parts from reference TRBV30 and TRBJ1-4): SQTIHQWPATLVQPVGSPLSLECTVEGTSNPNLYWYRQAAGRGLQLLFYSVGIGQISSEVPQNLSASRPQDRQFILSSKKLLLSDSGFYLCAWSVVRGPNEKLFFGSGTQLSVL.

The chain carries TRBV27 and TRBJ2-7; possibly TRBD2 for D (6 bases). Deletions cut 6 bases from V and 5 bases from J, with 23 bases between. From germline, CDR1 is MNHEY and CDR2 SMNVEV (reference sequence). The length of the CDR3 is 16 residues. Here the CDR3 reads CASSWVGEEAKNEQYF. The CDR3 DNA reads TGTGCCAGCAGCTGGGTGGGGGAGGAGGCGAAGAACGAGCAGTACTTC.

Remarks on this clone: Other nucleotide sequences in the sample specify the same CDR3. The chain carries TRBV18 and TRBJ2-5; D remains unclear. CDR1 and CDR2 (germline): KGHSH, LQKENI. CDR3 length equals 12 residues. Trimming cost V 3 bases and J 0 bases, with 2 bases left between them. The CDR3 DNA reads as TGTGCCAGCTCACCCAACCAAGAGACCCAGTACTTC. Translation: CASSPNQETQYF.

CDR3 sequence (DNA): TGTGCCAGCAGTTTATCGGTCCTTTCCTACGAGCAGTACTTC. Its translation: CASSLSVLSYEQYF. The chain links TRBV27 to TRBJ2-7; the D is unclear. The CDR3 consists of 14 residues. Trimming left V 0 bases short and J 1 base short, with 7 bases between. Germline assignment: CDR1 MNHEY and CDR2 SMNVEV (reference sequence).

The J gene is TRBJ2-7, the V gene TRBV6-1; D is undetermined. V gave up 0 bases and J gave up 2 bases, with 8 bases separating them. The germline CDR1 and CDR2 sequences are MNHNS and SASEGT. This CDR3 is 14 amino acids long. CDR3 in amino acids: CASSEARPPYEQYF. The CDR3 DNA reads TGTGCCAGCAGTGAAGCGCGGCCCCCCTACGAGCAGTACTTC.

This chain connects TRBV18 to TRBJ1-3, with a tentative D call TRBD1 (6 bases). V was clipped by 2 bases and J by 4 bases, with 9 bases between them. The CDR3 is 14 residues long. Germline CDR1 and CDR2: KGHSH and LQKENI. The CDR3 protein is CASSPVTGGNTIYF. Written as DNA, the CDR3 is TGTGCCAGCTCACCAGTGACAGGAGGAAACACCATATATTTT.

This chain uses TRBV10-3 with TRBJ2-6, with no clear D. The V end was cut by 7 bases, the J end by 0 bases, with 7 bases between. The CDR3 sequence is 14 residues long. Germline CDR1 reads ENHRY; CDR2 reads SYGVKD. This chain's CDR3 is CAITHDSGANVLTF. DNA for the CDR3: TGTGCCATCACGCACGACTCTGGGGCCAACGTCCTGACTTTC.

CDR3 in DNA: TGCGCCAGCAGCTTTGGGTGGGGGCCTTCCTACGAGCAGTACTTC. This gives the protein CASSFGWGPSYEQYF. The chain carries TRBV5-1 and TRBJ2-7; D might be TRBD1 (6 bases). Deletions cut 2 bases from V and 1 base from J, with 13 bases between. Germline values: CDR1 SGHRS, CDR2 YFSETQ. The CDR3 has 15 amino acids. The complete variable domain, with remaining parts taken from reference TRBV5-1 and TRBJ2-7, reads KAGVTQTPRYLIKTRGQQVTLSCSPISGHRSVSWYQQTPGQGLQFLFEYFSETQRNKGNFPGRFSGRQFSNSRSEMNVSTLELGDSALYLCASSFGWGPSYEQYFGPGTRLTVT.

The chain has TRBV6-6 and TRBJ1-1; no clear D. Per the germline V gene, CDR1 is MNHNY and CDR2 is SVGAGI (reference sequence). The CDR3 is 14 residues long. The ends were cut back, 5 bases at V and 6 bases at J, with 16 bases in the middle. The CDR3 nucleotides are TGTGCCAGCAGTCTCCAAAGGAATGGGGCTGAAGCTTTCTTT. It is translated as CASSLQRNGAEAFF.

J is TRBJ2-7 and V is TRBV4-1, with 7 bases identical to TRBD2. Germline CDR1 is MGHRA and CDR2 is YSYEKL. The CDR3 covers 15 residues. The J segment lost 0 bases and the V segment lost 0 bases, leaving 2 bases of the junction unmatched. The CDR3 is CASSQDGGSSYEQYF. CDR3 nucleotides: TGCGCCAGCAGCCAAGACGGGGGGTCCTCCTACGAGCAGTACTTC.

This clone was seen a few times. The chain is built from TRBV28 and TRBJ1-1, with D hard to call. Trimming cost V 2 bases and J 5 bases, with 6 bases left between them. CDR3 length: 12 residues. Germline CDR1 is MDHEN and CDR2 is SYDVKM. The CDR3, as DNA: TGTGCCAGCAGTTTAAGGAAGACTGAAGCTTTCTTT. Its protein product is CASSLRKTEAFF.